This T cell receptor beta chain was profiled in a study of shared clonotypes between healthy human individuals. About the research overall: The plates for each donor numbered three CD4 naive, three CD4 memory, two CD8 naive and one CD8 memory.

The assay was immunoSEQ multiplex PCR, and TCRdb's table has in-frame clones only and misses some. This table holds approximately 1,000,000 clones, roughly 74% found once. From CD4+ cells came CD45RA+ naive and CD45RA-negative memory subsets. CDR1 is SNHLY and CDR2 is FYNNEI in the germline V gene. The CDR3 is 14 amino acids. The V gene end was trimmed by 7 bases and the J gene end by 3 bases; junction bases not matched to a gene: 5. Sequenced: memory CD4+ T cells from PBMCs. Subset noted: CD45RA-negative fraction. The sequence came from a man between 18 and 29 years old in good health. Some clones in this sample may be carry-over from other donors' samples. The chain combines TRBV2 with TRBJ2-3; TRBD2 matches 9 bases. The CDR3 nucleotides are TGTGCCAGCAAGAGACTAGCGGCAACAGATACGCAGTATTTT. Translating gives CASKRLAATDTQYF.